This T cell receptor (beta chain) was sequenced in a study of blood T cell repertoires in COVID-19. Using immunoSEQ multiplex PCR, the repertoire was profiled, and TCRdb retains in-frame clones only, with some absent. Of some 150,000 clones in the sample, about 89% are singletons; the top ten hold roughly 2.9%. This CDR3 has 17 residues. Per the germline V gene, CDR1 is LNHNV and CDR2 is YYDKDF (reference sequence). With 1 base clipped from V and 4 bases from J, the junction kept 9 bases outside the gene matches. The material sequenced was peripheral blood. V and J are TRBV15 and TRBJ2-1; 8 bases are a match to TRBD1. The sequence was obtained from a man between 60 and 70 years old with active or convalescent COVID-19. CDR3 in amino acids: CATSRAPTGADYNEQFF. CDR3 in DNA: TGTGCCACCAGCAGAGCCCCGACAGGGGCGGATTACAATGAGCAGTTCTTC.